The clone carrying this TCR beta chain showed up just a few times. The entry originates in a study of blood T cells in healthy people across ages. The trim removed 6 bases at V and 6 bases at J, leaving 4 bases unmatched. This CDR3 contains 12 residues. The germline V gene has CDR1 WSHSY and CDR2 SAAADI. For the second PCR, which ran for roughly 6 to 11 cycles, a sample-barcoded 5' primer and a J-beta primer mix were used. From the 5' RACE reads, TCRdb called clonotypes with MiXCR, one entry per CDR3 protein. The table has around 1.1 million distinct CDR3 sequences, more than 30% seen once. What was sequenced was blood. The V gene is TRBV10-2, the J gene TRBJ2-7, with 8 bases lining up with TRBD1. The TCR was taken from a man between 18 and 35 years old in good health. CDR3 sequence (DNA): TGCGCCAGCAGGAGTACAGGGGGCGAGCAGTACTTC. This codes for CASRSTGGEQYF.